This TCR beta chain was recovered during a study of Graves' ophthalmopathy and Graves' hyperthyroidism. Findings of the study overall: Predictions made by the model for ophthalmopathy progression reached more than 55% sensitivity and just under 75% specificity.

The CDR3 is 18 amino acids. The V and J ends lost 0 bases and 2 bases respectively, with 19 bases between them. Germline V gene sequence: CDR1 SGHAT, CDR2 FQNNGV. Amplifying from RNA transcripts, the study obtained TCR beta CDR3 regions. The first-round RT-PCR employed HTBI primers together with the Qiagen OneStep RT-PCR kit. A multiplex PCR was then performed as the second round. TCRdb redid the calling of the multiplex PCR reads with MiXCR, one entry per CDR3 protein. There are hundreds of thousands of distinct CDR3 sequences in the sample; around 21% occur only once, and under 3.5% lies in the top ten. This clonotype has at least ten counts. Its antigen remains unknown. Hyperthyroidism is called stable when no ophthalmopathy develops within 18 months of follow-up. No donor had other autoimmune disease, uncontrolled infection, pregnancy or lactation. Symptoms, serum thyroxine and TRAb, thyroid ultrasound, and orbital computed tomography formed the diagnostic basis.

This rearrangement joins TRBV11-2 to TRBJ1-2, with D perhaps matching TRBD1 (5 bases). The clonotype originates from a woman aged 18-29 years with stable Graves' hyperthyroidism. The sample was peripheral blood. The CDR3 here is CASSLDRGRRDLNYGYTF. The CDR3 region has the DNA TGTGCCAGCAGCTTAGATAGGGGTCGCAGGGACCTAAACTATGGCTACACCTTC.